The clone carrying this T cell receptor (beta chain) showed up just a few times. Its target is unknown. This record comes from a study of Graves' ophthalmopathy and Graves' hyperthyroidism. Study observations and caveats: Cross-validated, the 13-signature model showed 87.88%/81.08% sensitivity/specificity, and 80%/75% in the test set. Most thyroid clonotypes expanded beyond 0.001 frequency were also found in blood.

CDR1 and CDR2 from the germline V gene are SEHNR and FQNEAQ (reference sequence). With 3 bases clipped from V and 2 bases from J, the junction kept 12 bases outside the gene matches. The CDR3 consists of 17 residues. RNA served as the template for amplifying TCR beta CDR3 regions. Second-round multiplex PCR followed a first-round RT-PCR using HTBI primers. Each CDR3 protein is one row after TCRdb ran MiXCR on the multiplex PCR reads. The table shows 500,000 to 600,000 distinct CDR3 sequences, with roughly 40% occurring only once. V and J are TRBV7-9 and TRBJ2-5; 7 bases map to TRBD2. The sequenced material came from peripheral blood or thyroid tissue (not recorded which). This sequence originates from an adult man with Graves' hyperthyroidism. CDR3 nucleotides: TGTGCCAGCAGCTTTCTCCCTCCGGGACTACTACAAGAGACCCAGTACTTC. This gives the protein CASSFLPPGLLQETQYF.